This paragraph reports one T cell receptor beta chain. What it binds is not known. This entry is derived from a study of cytomegalovirus exposure and HLA in healthy donors. General study results and limits: Later work found most CMV-associated TCR beta chains apparently HLA-restricted. As a later analysis showed, several of the most significant clusters appeared to be linked to common viral pathogens. Most sequenced TCRs were rare (though some public TCRs occurred in many donors). In a later analysis, HLA-associated TCR beta chains were more clonally expanded than equally common others.

It was with 60 Vbeta and 13 Jbeta primers that the PCR ran. Sequencing was performed with immunoSEQ multiplex PCR; in TCRdb, only in-frame clones are kept and a portion is missing. With about 130,000 clones in the sample, the ten largest clones hold approximately 1.6%. The CDR3 runs 15 residues. The germline V gene encodes CDR1 MGHRA and CDR2 YSYEKL. Trimming removed 1 base from V and 6 bases from J, with 13 bases in between. The TCR was taken from a woman between 35 and 50 years old in good health and CMV-seropositive. The chain has TRBV4-1 and TRBJ2-1; possible D gene TRBD1, 5 bases. Sequenced: PBMCs. This CDR3 reads CASSQVPGRPNEQFF. CDR3 sequence (DNA): TGCGCCAGCAGCCAAGTGCCAGGGCGGCCCAATGAGCAGTTCTTC.